Below are 8 T cell receptor beta chains sequenced from a single sample in a study of cytomegalovirus exposure and HLA in healthy donors (dated by TCRdb to between 2016 and 2019). To prepare the library, the immunoSEQ multiplex PCR assay was applied. For the multiplex PCR, a mixture combining 60 forward primers for TCR Vbeta segments and 13 reverse primers for TCR Jbeta segments was used. TCRdb provides this immuneACCESS table in a form limited to in-frame rearrangements. Some clones are lacking; in checked studies, under half of them reflect an unresolved V gene, and why the rest are absent is not known. This sample is represented by 75,000 to 90,000 clones; 70% to 85% of them were singletons. Around 22% of the sample comes from the top ten. Sequencing was carried out using PBMCs. The receptors shown here come from a man younger than 40 in good health and CMV-seropositive.

This chain connects TRBV9 to TRBJ1-1, with 8 bases fitting TRBD1. From germline, CDR1 is SGDLS and CDR2 YYNGEE. This CDR3 comprises 15 residues. Trimming took 4 bases from V and 6 from J; bases not matched to a gene: 11. The CDR3 DNA reads TGTGCCAGCAGCCCTTGGACAGGGTCGGGGGCTGAAGCTTTCTTT. Translating gives CASSPWTGSGAEAFF. Variable domain in full (rest from reference TRBV9 and TRBJ1-1): DSGVTQTPKHLITATGQRVTLRCSPRSGDLSVYWYQQSLDQGLQFLIQYYNGEERAKGNILERFSAQQFPDLHSELNLSSLELGDSALYFCASSPWTGSGAEAFFGQGTRLTVV.

The gene calls are TRBV7-9 and TRBJ2-5; 9 bases line up with TRBD1. In germline, CDR1 is SEHNR, CDR2 FQNEAQ (reference sequence). With V trimmed by 6 bases and J by 7 bases, 9 bases remained unmatched. The CDR3 extends over 14 amino acids. The CDR3: CASSPGTGYGTQYF. CDR3 in DNA: TGTGCCAGCAGTCCCGGGACAGGGTATGGGACCCAGTACTTC.

The CDR3 loop is CASSLQGASEAFF. DNA for the CDR3: TGTGCCAGCAGCTTGCAGGGGGCCAGTGAAGCTTTCTTT. The rearrangement links TRBV5-4 to TRBJ1-1, with 8 bases that match TRBD1. Germline assignment: CDR1 SGHNT and CDR2 YYREEE (reference sequence). The CDR3 is 13 residues long. V gave up 1 base and J gave up 7 bases; unmatched junction bases: 3.

The V gene is TRBV29-1, the J gene TRBJ2-1; 9 bases line up with TRBD2. The CDR3 length is 18 residues. CDR1 is SQVTM, CDR2 ANQGSEA, per germline. Losses at the gene ends were 0 bases for V and 7 bases for J; bases not matched to a gene: 16. Written as DNA, the CDR3 is TGCAGCGTTGAAGATAGTTCCTCTGTAGCGGGAGTTGGAAATGAGCAGTTCTTC. Translating it yields CSVEDSSSVAGVGNEQFF.

This chain joins TRBV5-1 and TRBJ1-1, with unresolved D. Germline CDR1 is SGHRS and CDR2 is YFSETQ. Trimming took 3 bases from V and 3 from J, leaving 6 bases between them. This CDR3 is 12 amino acids long. In DNA, the CDR3 is TGCGCCAGCAGCTACGACTACACTGAAGCTTTCTTT. This encodes CASSYDYTEAFF.

The genes are TRBV4-1 and TRBJ1-6; 8 positions match TRBD1. Germline CDR1 MGHRA, CDR2 YSYEKL. This CDR3 region has 14 residues. The junction had 3 bases not matched to a gene; V was cut back by 4 bases and J by 7 bases. Here the CDR3 reads CASSRTGGNSPLHF. DNA of the CDR3: TGCGCCAGCAGCCGAACAGGGGGGAATTCACCCCTCCACTTT.

The rearrangement joins TRBV5-1 to TRBJ2-3; 16 bases line up with TRBD2. The germline V gene has CDR1 SGHRS and CDR2 YFSETQ. The trim removed 3 bases at V and 9 bases at J, leaving 4 bases unmatched. The CDR3 is 15 amino acids. The CDR3 sequence is CASSWGTSGGATQYF. CDR3 nucleotide sequence: TGCGCCAGCAGCTGGGGGACTAGCGGGGGGGCAACGCAGTATTTT.

The J gene is TRBJ2-7, the V gene TRBV7-6; the D gene is possibly TRBD2 (5 bases). CDR3 size: 15 residues. V was clipped by 5 bases and J by 2 bases, with 16 bases between them. Germline values: CDR1 SGHVS, CDR2 FNYEAQ. This CDR3 reads CASSSWESGTYEQYF. DNA of the CDR3: TGTGCCAGCAGCAGCTGGGAGTCGGGGACCTACGAGCAGTACTTC.